The 8 T cell receptor beta chains in this list originate from one sample, sequenced in a study of response to subunit inactivated influenza vaccine. TCRdb ran MiXCR on the RT-PCR reads and lists one entry per CDR3 protein. The sample includes approximately 530,000 distinct CDR3 sequences, around 8% of them seen just once. The sample was PBMCs from blood, taken around 25 months after vaccination. The receptors were gathered from a man between 45 and 75 years old who received an inactivated influenza vaccine.

V gene TRBV6-5 combines with J gene TRBJ1-1; possibly TRBD1 for D (6 bases). Germline V lookup: CDR1 MNHEY, CDR2 SVGAGI. Trimming took 6 bases from V and 1 from J, leaving 21 bases between them. The CDR3 is made up of 17 amino acids. The CDR3 sequence: CASSLHDYRVGNTEAFF. CDR3 bases: TGTGCCAGCAGCTTACACGACTACAGGGTAGGGAACACTGAAGCTTTCTTT.

This chain links TRBV3-1 with TRBJ2-1; the D gene is possibly TRBD2 (6 bases). V was trimmed by 3 bases and J by 4 bases, leaving 10 bases between them. The germline gives CDR1 LGHDT, CDR2 YNNKEL (reference sequence). The CDR3 extends over 14 amino acids. The CDR3 DNA follows: TGTGCCAGCAGCCACTGGACTACTTACAATGAGCAGTTCTTC. Encoded protein: CASSHWTTYNEQFF.

This clonotype was seen a handful of times. V and J are TRBV24-1 and TRBJ2-1; the D is unclear. Trimming stripped 1 base from V and 9 bases from J, with 12 bases between. Germline loops: CDR1 KGHDR, CDR2 SFDVKD. This CDR3 has 14 residues. CDR3 DNA: TGTGCCACCAGTGATTTAGACGGGCTCAGTGAGCAGTTCTTC. As protein: CATSDLDGLSEQFF.

The chain carries TRBV2 and TRBJ2-1, with TRBD2 matching over 13 bases. Germline V lookup: CDR1 SNHLY, CDR2 FYNNEI. J lost 11 bases, V lost 4 bases, and 8 bases had no gene match. The CDR3 sequence is 15 residues long. DNA of the CDR3: TGTGCCAGCAGTGGGGGACTAGCGGGACGCCTCAAGCAGTTCTTC. Translating it yields CASSGGLAGRLKQFF.

This clonotype was counted many times. This sequence joins TRBV5-1 and TRBJ1-1; D is uncertain. Germline V gene lookup returns CDR1 SGHRS and CDR2 YFSETQ. Trimming took off 4 bases at V and 0 bases at J, with 13 bases between the two ends. CDR3 length: 15 residues. The CDR3 bases are TGCGCCAGCAGCACGACATCGCGCTTGAACACTGAAGCTTTCTTT. Amino acid sequence: CASSTTSRLNTEAFF.

The chain is built from TRBV6-1 and TRBJ1-4; tentative D call: TRBD1 (6 bases). CDR1 is MNHNS, CDR2 SASEGT, per germline. V was trimmed by 1 base and J by 7 bases, leaving 10 bases between them. This CDR3 is built from 14 residues. The CDR3 nucleotides read TGTGCCAGCAGTGAAGACAGGGCAGGTGAAAAACTGTTTTTT. Translation gives CASSEDRAGEKLFF.

This clonotype was seen at least ten times. The J gene is TRBJ2-1, the V gene TRBV5-1, with TRBD2 matching 10 bases. The CDR3 length is 14 residues. Looked up from germline, CDR1 is SGHRS and CDR2 is YFSETQ. After removal of 5 bases from V and 5 bases from J, the junction contained 4 bases not matched to a gene. The CDR3 loop reads CASRFLAGDNEQFF. The CDR3, as DNA: TGCGCCAGCAGGTTTCTAGCGGGGGACAATGAGCAGTTCTTC.

The chain joins TRBV2 to TRBJ2-4, with 8 bases that match TRBD1. Germline V lookup: CDR1 SNHLY, CDR2 FYNNEI. There are 15 residues in the CDR3. The V segment lost 6 bases and the J segment 7 bases; nucleotides outside the gene matches: 11. The CDR3: CASSLRQGKGNIQYF. The CDR3 coding sequence is TGTGCCAGCAGCCTACGACAGGGGAAAGGGAACATTCAGTACTTC.